This T cell receptor (beta chain) was recovered during a study of metastatic and nonmetastatic thyroid tumors. At the level of the study: Comparison of repertoires was carried out across blood and tumor or nodule tissue from malignant and benign thyroid patients.

Authors' analysis steps: Researchers built a distant-metastasis classifier for papillary thyroid cancer that drew on CDR3 differences across clinicopathological groups. From the PCR reads, TCRdb re-called clones with MiXCR. The authors' filters were not applied to this entry. This sample yields around 18,000 clones, of which under 30% are seen a single time; less than 15% belongs to the top ten. Broader study findings: Malignant tumors reportedly showed significantly higher TCR beta diversity than benign nodules in both blood and tumor.

Thyroid surgery was performed in patients who had received no treatment beforehand. On this clone itself: The antigen is unknown. At one end the junction does not follow the germline gene, possibly because of a read error. The sample carries other DNA sequences with the same CDR3.

This CDR3 contains 12 residues. Germline values: CDR1 LGHNT, CDR2 FRNRAP. The clonotype comes from a female donor with papillary thyroid cancer or a benign thyroid nodule (not recorded which). Some clones in this sample may be carry-over from other donors' samples. Sequenced: tumor tissue. This sequence joins TRBV12-5 and TRBJ2-3; no firm D call. For the CDR3, the DNA is TGCGCTAGTGGTACTAGCACAGATACGCAGTATTTT. Its protein is CASGTSTDTQYF. Full variable domain (rest looked up from reference TRBV12-5 and TRBJ2-3): DARVTQTPRHKVTEMGQEVTMRCQPILGHNTVFWYRQTMMQGLELLAYFRNRAPLDDSGMPKDRFSAEMPDATLATLKIQPSEPRDSAVYFCASGTSTDTQYFGPGTRLTVL.